The next 2 T cell receptor beta chains were all read from a single sample in a study of T cell repertoires in aging, cancer and after chemotherapy. A mixed TRB-A/B primer pool amplified rearranged TRB by multiplex touch-down PCR. TCRdb ran MiXCR on the multiplex PCR reads and lists one entry per CDR3 protein. Of 5,000 to 6,500 distinct CDR3 sequences in the sample, around 35% were seen once. Peripheral blood genomic DNA, not sorted cells or RNA, was the template. Sequences were obtained from blood. The receptor source for this set is a human donor with a blood cancer.

This clonotype is medium-sized by share. The gene calls are TRBV13 and TRBJ2-1, with 8 bases fitting TRBD2. CDR3 size: 19 residues. Trimming removed 0 bases from V and 1 base from J; junction bases left unmatched: 11. CDR1 PRHDT and CDR2 FYEKMQ come from the germline V gene (reference sequence). This chain's CDR3 is CASSLGLSSSGQSYNEQFF. In DNA form, the CDR3 reads TGTGCCAGCAGCTTAGGCCTAAGTTCTAGCGGGCAGTCCTACAATGAGCAGTTCTTC.

This clonotype is medium-sized. The genes are TRBV29-1 and TRBJ2-3; TRBD2 matches 8 bases. Germline loops: CDR1 SQVTM, CDR2 ANQGSEA. J gave up 2 bases and V 1 base, and 5 bases lay outside the gene matches. The CDR3 runs 15 residues. The CDR3 region is CSVEGVSGITDTQYF. The CDR3 DNA sequence: TGCAGCGTTGAAGGGGTTAGCGGGATCACAGATACGCAGTATTTT.